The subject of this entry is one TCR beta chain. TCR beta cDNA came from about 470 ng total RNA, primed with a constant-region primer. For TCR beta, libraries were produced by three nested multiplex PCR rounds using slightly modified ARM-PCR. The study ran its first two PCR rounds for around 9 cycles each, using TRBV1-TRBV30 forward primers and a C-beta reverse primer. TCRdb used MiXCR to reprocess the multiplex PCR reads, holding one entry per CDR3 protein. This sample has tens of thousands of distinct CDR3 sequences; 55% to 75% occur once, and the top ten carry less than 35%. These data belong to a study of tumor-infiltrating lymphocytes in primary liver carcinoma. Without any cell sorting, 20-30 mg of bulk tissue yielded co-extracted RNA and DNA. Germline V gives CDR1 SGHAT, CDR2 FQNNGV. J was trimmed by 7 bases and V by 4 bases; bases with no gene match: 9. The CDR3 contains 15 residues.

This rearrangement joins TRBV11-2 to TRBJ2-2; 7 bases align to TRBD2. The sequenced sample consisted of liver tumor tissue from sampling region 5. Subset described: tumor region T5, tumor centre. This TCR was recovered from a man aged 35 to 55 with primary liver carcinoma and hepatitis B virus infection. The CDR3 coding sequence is TGTGCCAGCAGCTACGTGGGGGGGAATATCGGGGAGCTGTTTTTT. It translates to CASSYVGGNIGELFF.